The 23 T cell receptor beta chains in this list originate from one sample, sequenced in a study of cytomegalovirus exposure and HLA in healthy donors. The table came from immunoSEQ multiplex PCR; TCRdb's copy has only in-frame clones and leaves some out. The table has 100,000 or so clones, about 88% seen once; the top ten hold roughly 4%. What was sequenced was PBMCs. All receptors come from a young woman in good health and CMV-seropositive.

The chain uses TRBV29-1 and TRBJ2-5, with 7 nucleotides matching TRBD1. Germline loops: CDR1 SQVTM, CDR2 ANQGSEA. The length of the CDR3 is 14 residues. V gave up 6 bases and J gave up 1 base; unmatched junction bases: 8. CDR3 nucleotide sequence: TGCAGCGTAAATCGTGAGGGGGCCCAAGAGACCCAGTACTTC. This encodes CSVNREGAQETQYF.

The chain has TRBV19 and TRBJ2-5, with D perhaps matching TRBD1 (6 bases). In germline, CDR1 is LNHDA, CDR2 SQIVND (reference sequence). CDR3 length: 15 residues. V shed 8 bases and J shed 2 bases, with 18 bases lying between them. CDR3 region: CASRPARGRQETQYF. CDR3 sequence (DNA): TGTGCCAGTCGGCCGGCCAGGGGTCGGCAAGAGACCCAGTACTTC.

The chain employs TRBV10-3 and TRBJ2-7, with 7 positions matching TRBD2. With 10 bases clipped from V and 2 bases from J, the junction kept 11 bases outside the gene matches. This CDR3 spans 14 amino acids. Germline CDR1 reads ENHRY; CDR2 reads SYGVKD. CDR3 in DNA: TGTGCCACCCGTAACCCAAGCGGGACCTACGAGCAGTACTTC. Protein product: CATRNPSGTYEQYF.

The CDR3 here is CASSLAGQLNTEAFF. CDR3 sequence (DNA): TGTGCCAGCAGCTTAGCCGGACAGTTGAACACTGAAGCTTTCTTT. The chain carries TRBV11-3 and TRBJ1-1; maybe TRBD1 (6 bases). CDR1 and CDR2 from the germline V gene are SGHNT and YENEEA. The CDR3 extends over 15 amino acids. The V and J ends lost 1 base and 0 bases respectively, with 9 bases between them.

V is TRBV11-2 and J is TRBJ1-2; 7 bases fit TRBD1. The CDR3 has 14 amino acids. The ends lost 5 bases at V and 7 bases at J; junction bases unmatched: 10. The germline V gene encodes CDR1 SGHAT and CDR2 FQNNGV. The CDR3 loop reads CASSREQGLSGYTF. The CDR3 DNA reads as TGTGCCAGCAGCCGGGAACAGGGGTTATCTGGCTACACCTTC. The full variable domain, completed using reference TRBV11-2 and TRBJ1-2, is EAGVAQSPRYKIIEKRQSVAFWCNPISGHATLYWYQQILGQGPKLLIQFQNNGVVDDSQLPKDRFSAERLKGVDSTLKIQPAKLEDSAVYLCASSREQGLSGYTFGSGTRLTVV.

The gene calls are TRBV5-6 and TRBJ2-3; a possible D gene is TRBD2 (5 bases). This CDR3 comprises 13 residues. CDR1 SGHDT and CDR2 YYEEEE come from the germline V gene. Trimming shortened V by 0 bases and J by 8 bases, and 10 bases separated the two germline ends. CDR3: CASSLATIGTQYF. CDR3 bases: TGTGCCAGCAGCTTGGCGACTATAGGTACGCAGTATTTT. The whole variable domain, filled in from reference TRBV5-6 and TRBJ2-3, reads DAGVTQSPTHLIKTRGQQVTLRCSPKSGHDTVSWYQQALGQGPQFIFQYYEEEERQRGNFPDRFSGHQFPNYSSELNVNALLLGDSALYLCASSLATIGTQYFGPGTRLTVL.

This clone was seen more than once but under ten times. The rearrangement joins TRBV7-9 to TRBJ2-3; tentative D call: TRBD2 (5 bases). Per germline, CDR1 SEHNR and CDR2 FQNEAQ (reference sequence). CDR3 size: 18 residues. The ends were cut back, 6 bases at V and 0 bases at J, with 22 bases in the middle. The CDR3 protein is CASRPKGRRETSTDTQYF. CDR3 nucleotide sequence: TGTGCCAGCAGACCAAAGGGCCGTAGGGAGACAAGCACAGATACGCAGTATTTT.

The chain joins TRBV23-1 to TRBJ1-5; 8 nucleotides match TRBD1. TRBV23-1 is flagged as an ORF with uncertain function. This CDR3 is 16 amino acids long. Germline trimming cut 4 bases from V and 7 bases from J; bases unmatched to any gene: 12. The CDR3 sequence: CASSRTRDRPRQPQHF. Here the CDR3 DNA reads TGCGCCAGCAGTCGGACCCGGGACAGGCCACGGCAGCCCCAGCATTTT.

The rearrangement joins TRBV28 to TRBJ1-5; possible D gene TRBD1, 5 bases. CDR1 MDHEN and CDR2 SYDVKM come from the germline V gene. Trimming stripped 7 bases from V and 7 bases from J, with 11 bases between. The CDR3 consists of 12 residues. The CDR3 DNA reads as TGTGCCAGCACTACTCAGGGACAGCCCCAGCATTTT. This sequence encodes CASTTQGQPQHF.

The chain uses TRBV4-2 and TRBJ1-2, with 8 bases identical to TRBD1. Germline V gives CDR1 LGHNA, CDR2 YNFKEQ. The J segment lost 7 bases and the V segment lost 1 base, leaving 5 bases of the junction unmatched. CDR3 length: 14 residues. The CDR3 is CASSQAATGAGYTF. CDR3 nucleotides: TGTGCCAGCAGCCAAGCGGCGACAGGGGCTGGCTACACCTTC.

The chain carries TRBV9 and TRBJ1-2, with D possibly TRBD1 on 5 matching bases. Trimming removed 7 bases from V and 9 bases from J, with 13 bases in between. The CDR3 runs 11 residues. Germline V gene data show CDR1 as SGDLS and CDR2 as YYNGEE. As DNA, the CDR3 is TGTGCCAGCTGGGGACTCGGCAGCTACACCTTC. Encoded protein: CASWGLGSYTF.

The rearrangement joins TRBV11-2 to TRBJ2-7, with 7 nucleotides matching TRBD1. The CDR3 is 14 residues long. Germline lookup yields CDR1 SGHAT and CDR2 FQNNGV. V gave up 6 bases and J gave up 5 bases; unmatched junction bases: 10. The CDR3 region is CASRRTGRWDEQYF. The CDR3, as DNA: TGTGCCAGCAGACGGACAGGCCGATGGGACGAGCAGTACTTC.

This clone was seen a few times. CDR3: CASSLGGVSPLHF. The CDR3 DNA follows: TGCGCCAGCAGCTTGGGCGGGGTTTCACCCCTCCACTTT. V and J are TRBV5-1 and TRBJ1-6; D uncertain. The length of the CDR3 is 13 residues. Germline CDR1 is SGHRS and CDR2 is YFSETQ. Trimming took 0 bases from V and 9 from J, leaving 7 bases between them.

This clone was counted between two and nine times. The V and J genes are TRBV30 and TRBJ2-3; no clear D gene. CDR1 is GTSNPN and CDR2 is SVGIG in the germline V gene (reference sequence). This CDR3 has 11 residues. V lost 0 bases to trimming and J lost 6 bases, with 4 bases between them. The CDR3 protein is CAWSVSDTQYF. The CDR3 DNA reads as TGTGCCTGGAGTGTATCGGATACGCAGTATTTT.

This chain connects TRBV27 to TRBJ1-5, with D unclear. Trimming left V 5 bases short and J 0 bases short, with 29 bases between. Germline CDR1 MNHEY, CDR2 SMNVEV (reference sequence). This CDR3 region has 21 residues. This chain's CDR3 is CASSPQTRGGQWSYSNQPQHF. CDR3 DNA sequence: TGTGCCAGCAGTCCGCAGACCCGGGGTGGCCAGTGGTCGTATAGCAATCAGCCCCAGCATTTT.

The sample holds one count of this clone. The V and J genes are TRBV5-4 and TRBJ1-2, with D unclear. CDR1 is SGHNT, CDR2 YYREEE, per germline (reference sequence). There are 14 residues in the CDR3. V dropped 0 bases and J dropped 4 bases, with 10 bases sitting between them. As DNA, the CDR3 is TGTGCCAGCAGCTTGGGGGCGTCCGTCTATGGCTACACCTTC. Translated, it gives CASSLGASVYGYTF.

The CDR3 DNA is TGTGCCATCAGGGACAGGGACTCTGGAAACACCATATATTTT. It encodes CAIRDRDSGNTIYF. The chain uses TRBV10-3 and TRBJ1-3, with TRBD1 matching over 8 bases. Germline V gene lookup returns CDR1 ENHRY and CDR2 SYGVKD. Trimming took 6 bases from V and 0 from J; bases not matched to a gene: 1. CDR3 length: 14 amino acids.

The J gene is TRBJ2-1, the V gene TRBV5-1, with 10 nucleotides matching TRBD2. This CDR3 is 14 amino acids long. Unmatched junction bases numbered 3, after V lost 2 bases and J lost 7 bases. The germline CDR1 and CDR2 sequences are SGHRS and YFSETQ. As DNA, the CDR3 is TGCGCCAGCAGCTTAGCGGGAGGGCGTAATGAGCAGTTCTTC. Translating it yields CASSLAGGRNEQFF.

In its sample, this clone was seen a few times. The CDR3 coding sequence is TGTGCCAGCAGCCTTCAATGGGAGAGGTACAATGAGCAGTTCTTC. Residues: CASSLQWERYNEQFF. The genes are TRBV9 and TRBJ2-1; D may be TRBD2 (5 bases). With 4 bases removed from V and 4 bases from J, the gap between germline ends came to 15 bases. CDR1 SGDLS and CDR2 YYNGEE come from the germline V gene. This CDR3 is built from 15 residues.

The chain couples TRBV10-3 to TRBJ2-7; TRBD1 agrees at 10 bases. V trimming: 11 bases; J trimming: 2 bases; junction bases outside the gene matches: 3. The germline V gene has CDR1 ENHRY and CDR2 SYGVKD. CDR3 size: 12 residues. The CDR3 protein is CASGQGAYEQYF. In DNA form, the CDR3 reads TGTGCCTCCGGACAGGGGGCCTACGAGCAGTACTTC.

J is TRBJ2-1 and V is TRBV15, with 7 bases matching TRBD1. The CDR3 has 14 residues. Germline CDR1 and CDR2: LNHNV and YYDKDF (reference sequence). V shed 7 bases and J 6 bases; nucleotides not matched to a gene: 9. CDR3 loop: CATKRDSQGNEQFF. CDR3 DNA sequence: TGTGCCACCAAACGGGACAGCCAGGGCAATGAGCAGTTCTTC.

This chain links TRBV11-2 with TRBJ2-1; TRBD1 matches at 7 bases. Germline V CDR1 and CDR2: SGHAT, FQNNGV. The CDR3 runs to 16 residues. Losses at the gene ends were 1 base for V and 7 bases for J; bases not matched to a gene: 10. This CDR3 reads CASSLVWQGVRNEQFF. The DNA for the CDR3 is TGTGCCAGCAGCTTAGTCTGGCAGGGGGTAAGGAATGAGCAGTTCTTC.

The chain combines TRBV5-6 with TRBJ2-1, with D maybe TRBD2 (7 bases). The CDR3 extends over 15 amino acids. The germline gives CDR1 SGHDT, CDR2 YYEEEE. The ends were cut back, 3 bases at V and 9 bases at J, with 19 bases in the middle. Here the CDR3 reads CASSSLGGLAVEQFF. CDR3 bases: TGTGCCAGCAGCTCCCTAGGGGGGCTAGCGGTTGAGCAGTTCTTC.